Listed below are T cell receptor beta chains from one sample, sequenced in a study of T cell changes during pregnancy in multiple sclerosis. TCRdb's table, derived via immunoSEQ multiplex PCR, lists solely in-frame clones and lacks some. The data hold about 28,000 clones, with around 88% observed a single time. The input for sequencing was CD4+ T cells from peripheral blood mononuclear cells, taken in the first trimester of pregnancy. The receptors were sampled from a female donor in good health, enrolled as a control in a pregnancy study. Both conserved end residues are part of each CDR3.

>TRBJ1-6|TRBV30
CAWDRSRSPLHF
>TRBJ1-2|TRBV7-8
CASSLSSGQGYGYTF
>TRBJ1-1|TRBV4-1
CASSQEARRINTEAFF
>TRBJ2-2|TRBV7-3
CASSLRVTSGGNTGELFF
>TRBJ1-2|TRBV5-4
CASSLARQGKRGYGYTF
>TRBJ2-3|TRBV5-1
CASSFLPGGYEDTQYF
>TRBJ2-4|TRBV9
CASSVGANQGIQYF
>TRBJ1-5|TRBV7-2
CASSPRQGADQPQHF
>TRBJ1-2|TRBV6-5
CASSYSSRHGYTF
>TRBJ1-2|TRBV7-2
CASSLDGIQNYGYTF
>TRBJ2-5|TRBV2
CASSEGRNRGTQYF
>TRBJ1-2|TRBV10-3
CAISDTAGWGYTF
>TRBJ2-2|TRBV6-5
CASRGTGGTGELFF
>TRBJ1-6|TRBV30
CAWSVQAVGSPLHF
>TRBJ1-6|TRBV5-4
CASSLKTGENSPLHF
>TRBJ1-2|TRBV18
CASSPSDRGYGYTF
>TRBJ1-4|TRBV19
CASSMWQGGTNEKLFF
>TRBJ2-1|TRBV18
CASSPGGAWDEQFF
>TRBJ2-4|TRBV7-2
CASSLQGLTKNIQYF
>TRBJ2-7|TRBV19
CASSRGPSYEQYF
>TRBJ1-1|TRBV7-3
CASSLEGIDTEAFF
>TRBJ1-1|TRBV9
CASSAGGARDTEAFF
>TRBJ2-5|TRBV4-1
CASSQDQGGQETQYF
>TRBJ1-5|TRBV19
CASNRAGGSRNQPQHF
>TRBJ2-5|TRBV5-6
CASSLILAGGPGKETQYF
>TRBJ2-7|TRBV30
CAWSEGAAYEQYF
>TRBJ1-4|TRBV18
CASSPSDTRLSVF
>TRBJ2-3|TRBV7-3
CASSSQRGAPTDTQYF
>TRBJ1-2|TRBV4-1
CASSLQGDYGYTF
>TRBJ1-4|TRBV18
CASSPSSGQPNEKLFF
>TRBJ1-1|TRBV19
CASSIWGSRTEAFF
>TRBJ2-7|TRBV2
CASRLTGGYEQYF
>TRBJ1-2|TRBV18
CASSPPTGQGVTYTF
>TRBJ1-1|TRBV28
CASIGQSIEAFF
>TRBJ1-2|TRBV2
CASSGFEASRDGYTF
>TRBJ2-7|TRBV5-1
CASSSLTGSSYEQYF
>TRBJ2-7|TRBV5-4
CASSFGAAGVSYEQYF
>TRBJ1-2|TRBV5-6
CASSLWGGVGYTF